Shown below are 16 T cell receptor beta chains from a single sample sequenced in a study of glioma-infiltrating T cells. TCR alpha and beta CDR3 regions were amplified from RNA using iRepertoire nested multiplex PCR. TCRdb reanalysed the multiplex PCR reads using MiXCR and keeps one entry per CDR3 protein. The sample consists of approximately 4,900 distinct CDR3 sequences, under 35% of them appearing once. Input material: glioma tissue, nonneoplastic brain tissue, or PBMCs (not recorded which). The origin of the receptors is a human donor with low-grade glioma or glioblastoma, undergoing nonglioma brain surgery, or in good health (not recorded which).

The genes are TRBV7-9 and TRBJ1-6, with 10 bases identical to TRBD1. The trim removed 6 bases at V and 9 bases at J, leaving 8 bases unmatched. Germline values: CDR1 SEHNR, CDR2 FQNEAQ (reference sequence). The CDR3 contains 15 residues. The CDR3 region is CASRLGTGVCSPLHF. CDR3 nucleotide sequence: TGTGCCAGCAGACTCGGGACAGGGGTGTGTTCACCCCTCCACTTT.

This clonotype appeared many times. The genes are TRBV19 and TRBJ2-1, with D unclear. Germline loops: CDR1 LNHDA, CDR2 SQIVND (reference sequence). V shed 0 bases and J shed 9 bases, with 6 bases lying between them. The CDR3 totals 12 residues. The CDR3 DNA sequence: TGTGCCAGTAGTATAGAACCAAGTGAGCAGTTCTTC. Translated, it gives CASSIEPSEQFF.

Many counts were recorded for this clonotype. The chain links TRBV10-3 to TRBJ2-3, with a tentative D call TRBD1 (5 bases). Germline V gene lookup returns CDR1 ENHRY and CDR2 SYGVKD. Trimming stripped 2 bases from V and 6 bases from J, with 12 bases between. The CDR3 spans 14 residues. CDR3 protein: CAISEKVGQDTQYF. CDR3 in DNA: TGTGCCATCAGTGAGAAGGTGGGGCAGGATACGCAGTATTTT.

This chain joins TRBV6-6 and TRBJ1-1; D is perhaps TRBD1 (6 bases). V was shortened by 4 bases and J by 2 bases, with 14 bases between the two germline ends. CDR1 and CDR2 (germline): MNHNY, SVGAGI (reference sequence). The CDR3 covers 15 residues. The CDR3 protein is CASSLGGPLNTEAFF. DNA of the CDR3: TGTGCCAGCAGTTTGGGGGGGCCATTAAACACTGAAGCTTTCTTT.

The chain joins TRBV29-1 to TRBJ2-7; a weak D match, TRBD1 (6 bases). The CDR3 runs 13 residues. V lost 8 bases and J lost 3, with 17 bases in between. CDR1 is SQVTM and CDR2 is ANQGSEA in the germline V gene. In nucleotides, the CDR3 is TGCAGCAAGACAGGTGAACACCGCTACGAGCAGTACTTC. Residues: CSKTGEHRYEQYF.

This clonotype ranks as medium-sized. This chain links TRBV3-1 with TRBJ2-3; D is unresolved. The CDR3 length is 14 residues. Germline CDR1 and CDR2: LGHDT and YNNKEL (reference sequence). The ends were cut back, 3 bases at V and 1 base at J, with 8 bases in the middle. CDR3: CASSHVGRTDTQYF. In DNA form, the CDR3 reads TGTGCCAGCAGCCATGTAGGGCGCACAGATACGCAGTATTTT.

This clonotype showed up many times. In DNA, the CDR3 is TGTGCCAGCAGTCAGGACAGGGTAAAGAATAATTCACCCCTCCACTTT. The encoded protein is CASSQDRVKNNSPLHF. The chain has TRBV2 and TRBJ1-6; 8 positions match TRBD1. V lost 5 bases, J lost 5 bases, and 8 bases stayed unmatched. Germline CDR1 and CDR2: SNHLY and FYNNEI. The CDR3 extends over 16 amino acids.

In this sample, this clonotype turned up many times. V usage is TRBV18 and J usage is TRBJ2-7; D unclear. Trimming left V 3 bases short and J 2 bases short, with 14 bases between. The length of the CDR3 is 15 residues. The germline CDR1 and CDR2 sequences are KGHSH and LQKENI. The CDR3 coding sequence is TGTGCCAGCTCACCCCCTAATACTGAAACCTACGAGCAGTACTTC. It is translated as CASSPPNTETYEQYF.

Sample share makes this clonotype medium-sized. The rearrangement uses TRBV2 and TRBJ1-2, with a possible D match to TRBD1 (6 bases). The CDR3 is 15 amino acids. Germline CDR1 and CDR2: SNHLY and FYNNEI. The ends were cut back, 2 bases at V and 8 bases at J, with 18 bases in the middle. CDR3 DNA: TGTGCCAGCAGTGAACGCGGAACGGGGGGCCACGGCTACACCTTC. Translation gives CASSERGTGGHGYTF.

With regard to this clonotype: One end of the junction is discordant with germline, which a read error may explain. The genes are TRBV7-9 and TRBJ2-3; TRBD2 matches at 8 bases. Germline V lookup: CDR1 SEHNR, CDR2 FQNEAQ (reference sequence). This CDR3 is 16 amino acids long. This chain's CDR3 is CASSTREGGLQETQYF. CDR3 nucleotides: TGTGCCAGCAGCACCCGGGAGGGGGGCCTCCAAGAGACCCAGTACTTT.

Of note for this clonotype: This could be a read error, since a much larger clone is one nucleotide away. This chain links TRBV11-2 with TRBJ1-1, with no clear D. Germline V gene data show CDR1 as SGHAT and CDR2 as FQNNGV. This CDR3 has 12 residues. The DNA of the CDR3 is TGTGCCAGCAGCTTACAGAACACTAAAGCTTTCTTT. Translated, it gives CASSLQNTKAFF.

This clonotype was counted many times. J is TRBJ2-6 and V is TRBV11-3; the D is unclear. CDR1 SGHNT and CDR2 YENEEA come from the germline V gene. V shed 1 base and J shed 0 bases, with 10 bases lying between them. There are 17 residues in the CDR3. As DNA, the CDR3 is TGTGCCAGCAGCTTAGGGGCAGTCCACTCTGGGGCCAACGTCCTGACTTTC. Translating it yields CASSLGAVHSGANVLTF.

This clonotype showed up many times. The J gene is TRBJ2-7, the V gene TRBV5-6; D gene unclear. Germline loops: CDR1 SGHDT, CDR2 YYEEEE. Trimming stripped 0 bases from V and 6 bases from J, with 7 bases between. This CDR3 spans 12 amino acids. In DNA form, the CDR3 reads TGTGCCAGCAGCTTGGCACAGCGCGAGCAGTACGTC. Translating gives CASSLAQREQYV.

This clonotype was observed a handful of times. Given a much more abundant clone one base away, this may be a read error. The CDR3 sequence: CASSARGAEAFF. As DNA, the CDR3 is TGTGCCAGTAGTGCCAGAGGAGCTGAAGCTTTCTTT. This sequence joins TRBV19 and TRBJ1-1, with unresolved D. The CDR3 runs to 12 residues. The ends were cut back, 5 bases at V and 6 bases at J, with 10 bases in the middle. The germline V gene encodes CDR1 LNHDA and CDR2 SQIVND (reference sequence).

By proportion, this clonotype is medium-sized. The chain has TRBV7-2 and TRBJ2-2; 7 positions agree with TRBD1. Germline V gene lookup returns CDR1 SGHTA and CDR2 FQGNSA. This CDR3 spans 15 amino acids. Losses at the gene ends were 2 bases for V and 5 bases for J; bases not matched to a gene: 5. This chain's CDR3 is CASSLFEGATGELFF. As DNA, the CDR3 is TGTGCCAGCAGCTTATTTGAGGGGGCAACCGGGGAGCTGTTTTTT.

By share, this clonotype counts as medium-sized (0.01 to 0.1%). The chain joins TRBV28 to TRBJ1-5; 12 bases align to TRBD1. The CDR3 totals 18 residues. The J segment lost 0 bases and the V segment lost 8 bases, leaving 11 bases of the junction unmatched. The germline V gene encodes CDR1 MDHEN and CDR2 SYDVKM. CDR3 DNA: TGTGCCAGCCGACCTCCGGGACAGGGGGCGCATAGCAATCAGCCCCAGCATTTT. As protein: CASRPPGQGAHSNQPQHF.